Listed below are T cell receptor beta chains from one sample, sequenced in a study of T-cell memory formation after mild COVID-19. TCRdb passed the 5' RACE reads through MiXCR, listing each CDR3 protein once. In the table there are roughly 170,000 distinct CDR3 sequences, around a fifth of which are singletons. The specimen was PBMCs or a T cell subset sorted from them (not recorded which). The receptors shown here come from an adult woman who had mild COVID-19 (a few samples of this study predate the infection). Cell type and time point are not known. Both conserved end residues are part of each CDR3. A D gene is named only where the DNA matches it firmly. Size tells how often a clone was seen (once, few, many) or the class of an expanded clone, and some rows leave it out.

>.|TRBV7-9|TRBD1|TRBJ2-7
CASSPQDRNFYEQYF
TGTGCCAGCAGCCCCCAGGACAGGAATTTCTACGAGCAGTACTTC
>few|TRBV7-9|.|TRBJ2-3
CASSLFSLLDTQYF
TGTGCCAGCAGCTTATTTTCTCTTTTGGATACGCAGTATTTT
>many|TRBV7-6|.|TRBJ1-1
CASSPSRGGDTEAFF
TGTGCCAGCAGCCCCTCGAGGGGAGGTGACACTGAAGCTTTCTTT
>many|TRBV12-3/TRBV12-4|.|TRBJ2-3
CASTDTDTQYF
TGTGCCAGCACCGACACAGATACGCAGTATTTT
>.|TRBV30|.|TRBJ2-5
CAWSVGQGGETQYF
TGTGCCTGGAGTGTAGGTCAGGGGGGCGAGACCCAGTACTTC
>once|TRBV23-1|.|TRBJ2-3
CADPRTGLGF
TGCGCCGACCCGAGAACAGGGCTAGGGTTT
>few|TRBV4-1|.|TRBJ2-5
CASSQEQLGETQYF
TGCGCCAGCAGCCAAGAACAGCTAGGGGAGACCCAGTACTTC
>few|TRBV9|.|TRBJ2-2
CASSLPDSPPPGELFF
TGTGCCAGCAGCTTACCGGACTCGCCACCCCCCGGGGAGCTGTTTTTT
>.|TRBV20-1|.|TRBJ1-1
CSARDRQSLNTEAFF
TGCAGTGCTAGGGATCGACAGAGCTTGAACACTGAAGCTTTCTTT
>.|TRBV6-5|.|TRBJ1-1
CASSPLGGDTEAFF
TGTGCCAGCAGTCCCCTCGGGGGGGACACTGAAGCTTTCTTT
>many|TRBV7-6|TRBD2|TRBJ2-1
CASSSSSGSSYNEQFF
TGTGCCAGCAGCTCCTCTAGCGGGAGCTCCTACAATGAGCAGTTCTTC
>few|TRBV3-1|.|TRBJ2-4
CASSQELSAWENIQYF
TGTGCCAGCAGCCAAGAGCTTTCAGCTTGGGAAAACATTCAGTACTTC
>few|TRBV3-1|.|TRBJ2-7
CASSQEGGGVYEQYF
TGTGCCAGCAGCCAAGAGGGAGGGGGAGTCTACGAGCAGTACTTC
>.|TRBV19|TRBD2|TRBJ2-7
CASSPGLATEQYF
TGTGCCAGTAGTCCGGGACTAGCAACCGAGCAGTACTTC
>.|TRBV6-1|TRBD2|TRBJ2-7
CASSELAGEANEQYF
TGTGCCAGCAGTGAATTGGCGGGAGAGGCTAACGAGCAGTACTTC
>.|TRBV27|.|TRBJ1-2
CASSLGGSSYGYTF
TGTGCCAGCAGTTTAGGAGGATCTTCCTATGGCTACACCTTC
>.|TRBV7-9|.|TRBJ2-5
CASSPPEEQETQYF
TGTGCCAGCAGCCCCCCAGAGGAGCAAGAGACCCAGTACTTC